This T cell receptor (beta chain) was sequenced during a study of blood T cell repertoires in COVID-19. Overall study: From T cells, B-cell-depleted T cells, or PBMCs came the material, which was cDNA or gDNA.

The ends lost 5 bases at V and 4 bases at J; junction bases unmatched: 6. This CDR3 is built from 14 residues. Per the germline V gene, CDR1 is MNHEY and CDR2 is SMNVEV (reference sequence). As processed by the authors: Counts of nucleated cells, estimated from reference gene primer amplification, were obtained. Method: immunoSEQ multiplex PCR; TCRdb's copy keeps in-frame clones and lacks some. The V and J calls and clone size were taken over from that table, and D and trimming were inferred from the DNA. Of over 100,000 clones in the sample, approximately 89% are singletons; the top ten hold about an eighth.

The rearrangement links TRBV27 to TRBJ1-1; TRBD1 matches at 8 bases. The specimen sequenced was peripheral blood. The TCR was taken from a woman between 65 and 79 years old with COVID-19, enrolled during active disease. The CDR3: CASSTGTGRTEAFF. DNA of the CDR3: TGTGCCAGCAGTACCGGGACAGGACGCACTGAAGCTTTCTTT.